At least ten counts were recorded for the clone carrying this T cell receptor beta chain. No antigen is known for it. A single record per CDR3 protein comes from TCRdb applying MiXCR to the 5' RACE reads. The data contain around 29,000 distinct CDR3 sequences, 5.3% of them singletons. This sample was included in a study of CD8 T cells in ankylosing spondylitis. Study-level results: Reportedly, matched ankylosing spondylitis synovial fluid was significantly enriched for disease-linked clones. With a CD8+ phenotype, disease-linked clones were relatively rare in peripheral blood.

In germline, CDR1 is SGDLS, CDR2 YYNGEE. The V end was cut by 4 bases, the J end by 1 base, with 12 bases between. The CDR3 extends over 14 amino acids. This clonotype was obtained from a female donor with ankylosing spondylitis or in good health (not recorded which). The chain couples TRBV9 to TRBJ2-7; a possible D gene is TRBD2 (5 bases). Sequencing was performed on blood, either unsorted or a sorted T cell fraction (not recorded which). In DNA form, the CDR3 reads TGTGCCAGCAGCCCCGGGATGTATTCCTACGAGCAGTACTTC. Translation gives CASSPGMYSYEQYF.